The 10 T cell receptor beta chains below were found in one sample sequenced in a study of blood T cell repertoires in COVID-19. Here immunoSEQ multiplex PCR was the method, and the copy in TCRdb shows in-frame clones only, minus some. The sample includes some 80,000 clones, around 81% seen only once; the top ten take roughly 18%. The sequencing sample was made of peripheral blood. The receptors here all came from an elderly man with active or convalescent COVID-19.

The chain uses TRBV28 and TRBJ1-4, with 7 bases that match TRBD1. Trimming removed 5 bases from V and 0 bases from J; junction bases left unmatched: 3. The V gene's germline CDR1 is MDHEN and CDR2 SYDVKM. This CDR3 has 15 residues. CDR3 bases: TGTGCCAGCAGTCCAGGGGGGTCAACTAATGAAAAACTGTTTTTT. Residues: CASSPGGSTNEKLFF.

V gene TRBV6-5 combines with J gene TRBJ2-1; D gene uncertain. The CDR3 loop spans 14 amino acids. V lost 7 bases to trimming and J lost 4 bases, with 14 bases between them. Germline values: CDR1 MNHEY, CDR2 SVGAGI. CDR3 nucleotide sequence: TGTGCCAGCATCTCAAGCGCCTTATACAATGAGCAGTTCTTC. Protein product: CASISSALYNEQFF.

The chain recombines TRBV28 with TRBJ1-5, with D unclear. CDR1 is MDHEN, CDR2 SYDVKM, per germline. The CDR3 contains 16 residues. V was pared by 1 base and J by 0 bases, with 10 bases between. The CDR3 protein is CASSLSIDYSNQPQHF. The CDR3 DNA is TGTGCCAGCAGTTTATCTATCGATTATAGCAATCAGCCCCAGCATTTT.

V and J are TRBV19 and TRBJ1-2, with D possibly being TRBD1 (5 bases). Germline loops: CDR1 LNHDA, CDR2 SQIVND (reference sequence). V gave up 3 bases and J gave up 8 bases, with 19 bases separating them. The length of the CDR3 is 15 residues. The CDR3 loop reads CASSISLGRDWGYTF. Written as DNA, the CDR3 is TGTGCCAGTAGTATTAGTCTGGGACGGGACTGGGGCTACACCTTC.

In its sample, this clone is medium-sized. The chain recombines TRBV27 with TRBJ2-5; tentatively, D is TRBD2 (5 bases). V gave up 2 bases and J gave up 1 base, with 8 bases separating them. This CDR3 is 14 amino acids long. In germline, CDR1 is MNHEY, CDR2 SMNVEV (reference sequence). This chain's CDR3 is CASSLGGSQETQYF. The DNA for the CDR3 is TGTGCCAGCAGTTTAGGAGGCTCCCAAGAGACCCAGTACTTC.

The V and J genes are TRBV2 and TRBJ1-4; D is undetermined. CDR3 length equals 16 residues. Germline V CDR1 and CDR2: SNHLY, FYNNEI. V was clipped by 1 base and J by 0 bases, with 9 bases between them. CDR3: CASSEGPIATNEKLFF. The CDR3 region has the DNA TGTGCCAGCAGTGAAGGGCCGATTGCAACTAATGAAAAACTGTTTTTT.

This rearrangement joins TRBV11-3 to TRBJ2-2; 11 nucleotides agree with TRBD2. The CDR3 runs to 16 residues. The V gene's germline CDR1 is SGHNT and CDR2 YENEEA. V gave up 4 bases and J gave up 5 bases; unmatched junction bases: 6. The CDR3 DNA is TGTGCCAGCAGCTCCAGACTAGCGGGGAGAACCGGGGAGCTGTTTTTT. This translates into CASSSRLAGRTGELFF.

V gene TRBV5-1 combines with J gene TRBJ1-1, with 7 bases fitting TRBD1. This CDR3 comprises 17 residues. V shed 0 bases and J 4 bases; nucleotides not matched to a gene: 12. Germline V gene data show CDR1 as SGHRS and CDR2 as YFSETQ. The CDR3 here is CASSLAHGTAAGTEAFF. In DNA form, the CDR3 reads TGCGCCAGCAGCTTGGCCCATGGGACAGCGGCTGGCACTGAAGCTTTCTTT.

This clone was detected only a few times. The DNA for the CDR3 is TGTGCCAGCAGTCCCTCCCGGAGGTATGAAAAACTGTTTTTT. Its protein product is CASSPSRRYEKLFF. The genes are TRBV27 and TRBJ1-4; D unclear. The CDR3 length is 14 residues. Trimming took off 5 bases at V and 6 bases at J, with 13 bases between the two ends. Germline values: CDR1 MNHEY, CDR2 SMNVEV (reference sequence).

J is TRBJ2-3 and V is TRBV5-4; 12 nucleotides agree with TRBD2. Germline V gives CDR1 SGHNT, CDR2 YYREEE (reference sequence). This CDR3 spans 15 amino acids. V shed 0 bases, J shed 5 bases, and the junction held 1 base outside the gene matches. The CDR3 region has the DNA TGTGCCAGCAGCTTGGTACTAGCGGGAGGAGATACGCAGTATTTT. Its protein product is CASSLVLAGGDTQYF.